Below, 24 T cell receptor beta chains from the same sample are listed, as sequenced in a study of blood T cell repertoires in COVID-19. Measured with immunoSEQ multiplex PCR; TCRdb has only the in-frame clones, and not every one. The sample has a few hundred thousand clones, 85% to 90% seen once. The sequencing input was PBMCs or T cells enriched from blood (not recorded which). These receptors all come from a man aged 25 to 45 who had recovered from COVID-19.

This chain uses TRBV27 with TRBJ1-6, with 8 bases matching TRBD1. V trimming: 6 bases; J trimming: 7 bases; junction bases outside the gene matches: 17. This CDR3 spans 18 amino acids. In germline, CDR1 is MNHEY, CDR2 SMNVEV (reference sequence). In DNA, the CDR3 is TGTGCCAGCAGCCGAAAAAACCGGACAGGGAATAAAAATTCACCCCTCCACTTT. Its translation: CASSRKNRTGNKNSPLHF.

This sequence joins TRBV6-5 and TRBJ2-7; D may be TRBD2 (6 bases). Per germline, CDR1 MNHEY and CDR2 SVGAGI. This CDR3 comprises 15 residues. V gave up 2 bases and J gave up 3 bases, with 14 bases separating them. The CDR3 bases are TGTGCCAGCAGTTACCTGGCGGGGAAAAACTACGAGCAGTACTTC. Protein: CASSYLAGKNYEQYF.

The CDR3 sequence is CASRGQGTGELFF. CDR3 DNA: TGTGCCAGCAGAGGGCAGGGGACCGGGGAGCTGTTTTTT. This chain links TRBV12-3 or TRBV12-4 with TRBJ2-2, with a weak D call TRBD1 (6 bases). V lost 6 bases, J lost 5 bases, and 10 bases lay in between. This CDR3 has 13 residues.

This chain uses TRBV24-1 with TRBJ2-1; D unclear. Germline CDR1 reads KGHDR; CDR2 reads SFDVKD. V was trimmed by 9 bases and J by 12 bases, leaving 14 bases between them. This CDR3 comprises 11 residues. The CDR3 is CATQRSSRQFF. In DNA form, the CDR3 reads TGTGCCACCCAACGGAGTAGTCGGCAGTTCTTC.

The V call is TRBV28, the J call TRBJ1-5; 8 bases agree with TRBD1. The CDR3 covers 15 residues. CDR1 and CDR2 from the germline V gene are MDHEN and SYDVKM. The junction had 2 bases not matched to a gene; V was cut back by 2 bases and J by 2 bases. As DNA, the CDR3 is TGTGCCAGCAGTTTAAGGACAGGGCGCAATCAGCCCCAGCATTTT. Encoded protein: CASSLRTGRNQPQHF.

V is TRBV19 and J is TRBJ2-3, with 7 bases that match TRBD1. This CDR3 spans 17 amino acids. V lost 3 bases, J lost 4 bases, and 13 bases stayed unmatched. CDR1 LNHDA and CDR2 SQIVND come from the germline V gene (reference sequence). The CDR3 reads CASSILWGQPYADTQYF. In DNA, the CDR3 is TGTGCCAGTAGTATTTTGTGGGGACAGCCGTACGCAGATACGCAGTATTTT.

The chain couples TRBV7-2 to TRBJ2-1; 9 bases are shared with TRBD1. V trimming: 0 bases; J trimming: 8 bases; junction bases outside the gene matches: 2. The germline V gene has CDR1 SGHTA and CDR2 FQGNSA. This CDR3 spans 14 amino acids. The CDR3 is CASSLADRGYEQFF. CDR3 coding DNA: TGTGCCAGCAGCTTAGCGGACAGGGGCTATGAGCAGTTCTTC.

This clone occurred once. The CDR3 loop is CASSILAGEQFF. The CDR3 DNA follows: TGTGCCAGTAGTATTTTAGCTGGGGAGCAGTTCTTC. The chain uses TRBV19 and TRBJ2-1; unclear D gene. This CDR3 spans 12 amino acids. Germline CDR1 LNHDA, CDR2 SQIVND (reference sequence). V was cut by 3 bases and J by 10 bases, with 10 bases left in between.

In its sample, this clone was seen once. The chain uses TRBV5-1 and TRBJ1-1; 8 bases are a match to TRBD1. The CDR3 covers 16 residues. Germline V gene data show CDR1 as SGHRS and CDR2 as YFSETQ. The V and J ends lost 0 bases and 4 bases, in that order; junction bases with no gene match: 8. This CDR3 is CASSLEAGGSVTEAFF. DNA for the CDR3: TGCGCCAGCAGCTTGGAGGCAGGGGGCTCGGTCACTGAAGCTTTCTTT.

Only a few counts were recorded for this clone. J is TRBJ1-5 and V is TRBV6-2 or TRBV6-3; the D gene is possibly TRBD1 (5 bases). V dropped 2 bases and J dropped 5 bases, with 10 bases sitting between them. Germline V lookup: CDR1 MNHEY, CDR2 SVGEGT. CDR3 length equals 14 residues. In nucleotides, the CDR3 is TGTGCCAGCAGTTACGCGGGGGAATATCAGCCCCAGCATTTT. The encoded protein is CASSYAGEYQPQHF.

The chain carries TRBV12-3 or TRBV12-4 and TRBJ1-1; D uncertain. There are 13 residues in the CDR3. The V and J ends lost 4 bases and 2 bases respectively, with 8 bases between them. The CDR3 bases are TGTGCCAGCAGTTCCCTAGGTAACACTGAAGCTTTCTTT. The encoded protein is CASSSLGNTEAFF.

Worth noting for this clone: The junction departs from germline at one end; a sequencing error may be responsible. The genes are TRBV18 and TRBJ1-1; weak D call: TRBD1 (6 bases). The CDR3 runs to 13 residues. Per germline, CDR1 KGHSH and CDR2 LQKENI. The CDR3 loop is CASSPDRNAEAFF. DNA of the CDR3: TGTGCCAGCTCACCTGACAGGAACGCTGAAGCTTTCTTT.

This rearrangement joins TRBV4-3 to TRBJ1-4; 8 bases map to TRBD1. The CDR3 has 15 residues. Germline V gives CDR1 LGHNA, CDR2 YSLEER. J gave up 7 bases and V 1 base, and 5 bases lay outside the gene matches. CDR3 residues: CASSQGTGWGEKLFF. CDR3 nucleotides: TGCGCCAGCAGCCAAGGGACAGGGTGGGGTGAAAAACTGTTTTTT.

A word on this clone: Other DNA sequences in the sample encode the same CDR3. The chain combines TRBV2 with TRBJ2-2; 8 positions match TRBD2. V lost 7 bases and J lost 6; bases outside the gene matches: 10. Per the germline V gene, CDR1 is SNHLY and CDR2 is FYNNEI. The CDR3 is 15 residues long. As DNA, the CDR3 is TGTGCCAGCAAAGCCGGGGGGGGGCCGGCCGGGGAGCTGTTTTTT. As protein: CASKAGGGPAGELFF.

This clone was counted only a few times. J is TRBJ2-7 and V is TRBV6-2 or TRBV6-3; 13 bases are shared with TRBD2. Germline trimming cut 0 bases from V and 4 bases from J; bases unmatched to any gene: 3. Germline V lookup: CDR1 MNHEY, CDR2 SVGEGT. There are 16 residues in the CDR3. CDR3 in amino acids: CASSYSRTSGRYEQYF. CDR3 in DNA: TGTGCCAGCAGTTACTCGAGGACTAGCGGGAGATACGAGCAGTACTTC.

This clone showed up just a few times. V gene TRBV2 combines with J gene TRBJ2-5; tentatively, D is TRBD1 (5 bases). CDR1 and CDR2 (germline): SNHLY, FYNNEI. Trimming removed 6 bases from V and 1 base from J, with 12 bases in between. This CDR3 has 14 residues. The CDR3 nucleotides are TGTGCCAGCAGCGTTCCAGACAGCCAAGAGACCCAGTACTTC. It specifies CASSVPDSQETQYF.

This chain joins TRBV7-8 and TRBJ1-2, with 7 positions matching TRBD1. CDR1 and CDR2 from the germline V gene are SGHVS and FQNEAQ. V trimming: 0 bases; J trimming: 4 bases; junction bases outside the gene matches: 8. The CDR3 runs to 16 residues. The chain's CDR3 is CASSLAQDRWGYGYTF. CDR3 DNA sequence: TGTGCCAGCAGCTTAGCCCAGGACAGGTGGGGCTATGGCTACACCTTC.

This clone was observed once. The chain has TRBV4-1 and TRBJ1-1; 7 nucleotides match TRBD1. This CDR3 has 16 residues. CDR1 and CDR2 from the germline V gene are MGHRA and YSYEKL. J was trimmed by 0 bases and V by 0 bases; bases with no gene match: 4. CDR3 sequence (DNA): TGCGCCAGCAGCCAAGATGCCGGGACAGTGAACACTGAAGCTTTCTTT. Translated: CASSQDAGTVNTEAFF.

This chain joins TRBV6-2 or TRBV6-3 and TRBJ2-1; 10 positions agree with TRBD2. The CDR3 covers 17 residues. V trimming: 0 bases; J trimming: 4 bases; junction bases outside the gene matches: 6. Germline loops: CDR1 MNHEY, CDR2 SVGEGT. The CDR3 DNA reads as TGTGCCAGCAGTTACTCGCCAGCGGGGGGGATATACAATGAGCAGTTCTTC. As protein: CASSYSPAGGIYNEQFF.

The rearrangement uses TRBV19 and TRBJ2-2; D is ambiguous. The CDR3 is 15 amino acids. V gave up 1 base and J gave up 4 bases, with 10 bases separating them. Germline V gene lookup returns CDR1 LNHDA and CDR2 SQIVND (reference sequence). CDR3 coding DNA: TGTGCCAGTAGTATAGCCCCCCAGGCCACCGGGGAGCTGTTTTTT. This translates into CASSIAPQATGELFF.

The CDR3 region is CASSTQGALNSPLHF. The CDR3 DNA sequence: TGTGCCAGCAGTACTCAGGGGGCGCTGAATTCACCCCTCCACTTT. The gene calls are TRBV6-5 and TRBJ1-6, with 8 positions matching TRBD1. V shed 5 bases, J shed 7 bases, and the junction held 7 bases outside the gene matches. The CDR3 length is 15 residues. CDR1 is MNHEY and CDR2 is SVGAGI in the germline V gene.

The chain uses TRBV4-3 and TRBJ2-1; 8 bases map to TRBD2. The CDR3 length is 17 residues. Germline CDR1 reads LGHNA; CDR2 reads YSLEER. The ends lost 4 bases at V and 1 base at J; junction bases unmatched: 9. DNA for the CDR3: TGCGCCAGCAGCCGTTATAGCGGGATAGGATCCTACAATGAGCAGTTCTTC. Translation: CASSRYSGIGSYNEQFF.

V and J are TRBV24-1 and TRBJ2-2; 8 positions agree with TRBD1. Germline lookup yields CDR1 KGHDR and CDR2 SFDVKD. Trimming removed 3 bases from V and 3 bases from J; junction bases left unmatched: 5. The CDR3 is 16 residues long. In DNA, the CDR3 is TGTGCCACCAGTGATCCTGGGACAGGAGACACCGGGGAGCTGTTTTTT. This translates into CATSDPGTGDTGELFF.

This clone was counted once. The J gene is TRBJ1-4, the V gene TRBV15, with no clear D. Germline CDR1 is LNHNV and CDR2 is YYDKDF (reference sequence). The CDR3 runs to 12 residues. The V end lost 5 bases, the J end lost 7 bases, and 8 bases lay between the germline ends. CDR3 sequence: CATSGSSEKLFF. DNA for the CDR3: TGTGCCACCAGCGGGAGTTCTGAAAAACTGTTTTTT.